Listed below are T cell receptor beta chains from one sample, sequenced in a study of blood T cell repertoires in COVID-19. Sequencing was performed with immunoSEQ multiplex PCR; in TCRdb, only in-frame clones are kept and a portion is missing. The sample contains 93,000 or so clones, more than 75% of which appear only once. The sequencing input was peripheral blood. The receptors stem from a human donor in a cohort sampled during active COVID-19. Both conserved end residues are part of each CDR3. D genes are given only for firm matches. Size is omitted from some rows. Given values are once, few, many or a class for expanded clones.

clone size,J gene,D gene,V gene,CDR3 DNA,CDR3 protein
-,TRBJ2-7,-,TRBV28,TGTGCCAGCAGTTTGAGTCCCCCCTACGAGCAGTACTTC,CASSLSPPYEQYF
-,TRBJ2-7,-,TRBV29-1,TGCAGCGTTGTGGGGGGGGGCGCCTACGAGCAGTACTTC,CSVVGGGAYEQYF
-,TRBJ1-2,TRBD1,TRBV24-1,TGTGCCACCAGTTCTAGGACAGGAGGCATGCATGGCTACACCTTC,CATSSRTGGMHGYTF
once,TRBJ1-2,-,TRBV11-3,TGTGCCAGCAGCCCCCGTTTGGGGGCTGCCTACACCTTC,CASSPRLGAAYTF
few,TRBJ2-7,-,TRBV5-5,TGTGCCAGCAGCGCCCGCCTCCGGACAGCCCCGTCCTACGAGCAGTACTTC,CASSARLRTAPSYEQYF
-,TRBJ1-2,-,TRBV27,TGTGCCAGCAGTTTATTCGGTAGGCCCAGCGGAGGGGATGGCTACACCTTC,CASSLFGRPSGGDGYTF
-,TRBJ2-7,TRBD2,TRBV11-2,TGTGCCAGCAGCTATTCGACTAGCGGGAGCTCCTACGAGCAGTACTTC,CASSYSTSGSSYEQYF
-,TRBJ1-2,-,TRBV6-2/TRBV6-3,TGTGCCAGCAGTTACGGGGCGGATTCCCCTTCTTATGGCTACACCTTC,CASSYGADSPSYGYTF
once,TRBJ1-5,TRBD1,TRBV15,TGTGCCACCAGCAGAGGGACAGGGGGCTACAATCAGCCCCAGCATTTT,CATSRGTGGYNQPQHF
-,TRBJ2-1,-,TRBV21-1,TGTGCCAGCAGCAGGACCCATCTCTGCGGGAGGAATGAGCAGTTCTTC,CASSRTHLCGRNEQFF
-,TRBJ2-3,TRBD2,TRBV6-4,TGTGCCAGCAGTTCATCTAGCGGGAGTTATGATACGCAGTATTTT,CASSSSSGSYDTQYF
-,TRBJ2-3,-,TRBV6-5,TGTGCCAGCAGTTACCGCGGGGGCGCAGATACGCAGTATTTT,CASSYRGGADTQYF
-,TRBJ2-7,-,TRBV4-1,TGCGCCAGCAGCCACTATGCAGGGGCATACGAGCAGTACTTC,CASSHYAGAYEQYF
-,TRBJ2-1,-,TRBV6-5,TGTGCCAGCAGTTACTTGGAGGGTCAAGAGCAGTTCTTC,CASSYLEGQEQFF
-,TRBJ2-7,-,TRBV7-2,TGTGCCAGCAGCTTAGTGCAGGGGCTGGACGAGCAGTACTTC,CASSLVQGLDEQYF
-,TRBJ2-3,-,TRBV4-1,TGCGCCAGCAGCCAAGAACCCCCAGGGGCCTCAGATACGCAGTATTTT,CASSQEPPGASDTQYF
few,TRBJ2-2,TRBD2,TRBV11-2,TGTGCCAGCAGCCTGCCGACTAGCGTAGAGCTGTTTTTT,CASSLPTSVELFF
few,TRBJ2-7,TRBD1,TRBV10-3,TGTGCCATCAGTGGGGGACAGGGCCTCTACGAGCAGTACTTC,CAISGGQGLYEQYF
-,TRBJ1-1,TRBD1,TRBV2,TGTGCCAGCGGCACAGGGGGCACTGAAGCTTTCTTT,CASGTGGTEAFF
-,TRBJ2-1,TRBD1,TRBV4-2,TGTGCCAGCAGCCAAATCCGGGACAGGGGTAACAATGAGCAGTTCTTC,CASSQIRDRGNNEQFF
once,TRBJ2-3,-,TRBV28,TGTGCCAGCCCCCCCTCCCCCGGGACAAAGAGCACAGATACGCAGTATTTT,CASPPSPGTKSTDTQYF
-,TRBJ1-5,TRBD1,TRBV6-4,TGTGCCAGCAGTGGAGAGCTGGGACAGCCGTTAGTGGAGCCCCAGCATTTT,CASSGELGQPLVEPQHF
-,TRBJ2-2,-,TRBV3-1/TRBV3-2,TGTGCCAGCAGCCAAATCTATGGGACATTTCGTAACACCGGGGAGCTGTTTTTT,CASSQIYGTFRNTGELFF
-,TRBJ1-2,-,TRBV30,TGTGCCTGGGAACGGGGTTATGGCTACACCTTC,CAWERGYGYTF
few,TRBJ2-1,-,TRBV7-3,TGTGCCAGCAGCTTAAATCCCGCCTACAATGAGCAGTTCTTC,CASSLNPAYNEQFF
-,TRBJ1-5,-,TRBV24-1,TGTGCCACCAGTGACAGCCGGGGGACGAGCAATAGCAATCAGCCCCAGCATTTT,CATSDSRGTSNSNQPQHF
-,TRBJ1-5,TRBD1,TRBV23-1,TGCGCCAGCAGTCACCGTGACAGGGCCTTTTATAGCAATCAGCCCCAGCATTTT,CASSHRDRAFYSNQPQHF
-,TRBJ2-7,TRBD1,TRBV6-5,TGTGCCAGCAGTTACGGGGACAGGTACTACGAGCAGTACTTC,CASSYGDRYYEQYF
-,TRBJ2-7,-,TRBV5-1,TGCGCCAGCAGCACCACAGGGACCGGCGACGAGCAGTACTTC,CASSTTGTGDEQYF
-,TRBJ1-1,TRBD1,TRBV7-9,TGTGCCAGCAGCCCAAATAGGGGGCCGACGAACACTGAAGCTTTCTTT,CASSPNRGPTNTEAFF
-,TRBJ1-4,-,TRBV6-4,TGTGCCAGACTACCACCCCGGTCCACAAATGAAAAACTGTTTTTT,CARLPPRSTNEKLFF
-,TRBJ2-6,-,TRBV12-5,TGTGCCTCCGCAGATTCTGGGGCCAACGTCCTGACTTTC,CASADSGANVLTF
-,TRBJ1-1,-,TRBV27,TGTGCCAGCAGTTCCCTCCCTAAGACTGTCCTCACTGAAGCTTTCTTT,CASSSLPKTVLTEAFF
-,TRBJ2-7,-,TRBV5-1,TGCGCCAGCAGCGGGGGGCTGATGAGAGGGGGCGACGAGCAGTACTTC,CASSGGLMRGGDEQYF
-,TRBJ1-4,-,TRBV6-1,TGTGCCAGCAGTGAATATGAGGTCTCGGCAGCAACTAATGAAAAACTGTTTTTT,CASSEYEVSAATNEKLFF
-,TRBJ2-7,TRBD1,TRBV6-5,TGTGCCAGCAGTTACTCCGGGACAGGGGCACTCTACGAGCAGTACTTC,CASSYSGTGALYEQYF
-,TRBJ2-3,-,TRBV9,TGTGCCAGCAGCGGCGTGAGGGGGGGGCGCACAGATACGCAGTATTTT,CASSGVRGGRTDTQYF
-,TRBJ2-7,TRBD2,TRBV5-1,TGCGCCAGCAGCTTCCTAGCGGGAGTCCAGAACGAGCAGTACTTC,CASSFLAGVQNEQYF
-,TRBJ2-1,TRBD2,TRBV11-2,TGTGCCAGCAGCTTTCGTAGGAGCGGGAGGAGCGATGAGCAGTTCTTC,CASSFRRSGRSDEQFF
-,TRBJ1-1,-,TRBV24-1,TGTGCCACCAGTGGGGGGGGAGGGAAGACTGAAGCTTTCTTT,CATSGGGGKTEAFF
-,TRBJ1-2,-,TRBV12-3/TRBV12-4,TGTGCCAGCAGTGAGAGGAGATCCTACACCTTC,CASSERRSYTF
-,TRBJ2-3,-,TRBV29-1,TGCAGCGTTGTTGAGTTGCGGGATCTCACAGATACGCAGTATTTT,CSVVELRDLTDTQYF
-,TRBJ2-1,TRBD2,TRBV29-1,TGCAGCGTTGAACTCCAGCGGGGCAACAATGAGCAGTTCTTC,CSVELQRGNNEQFF
-,TRBJ2-1,-,TRBV9,TGTGCCAGCAGCGGGGGACAAATGGGGCTTAGGGGTGAGCAGTTCTTC,CASSGGQMGLRGEQFF
-,TRBJ2-5,TRBD1,TRBV9,TGTGCCAGCAGCCTACGGACAGGGGGAAAAGAGACCCAGTACTTC,CASSLRTGGKETQYF
few,TRBJ2-7,TRBD1,TRBV2,TGTGCCAGCAGTGAAGCGGGGGGACAGGGGTACGAGCAGTACTTC,CASSEAGGQGYEQYF
-,TRBJ2-7,-,TRBV7-9,TGTGCCAGCAGCCTAGGGGGACTATCCTACGAGCAGTACTTC,CASSLGGLSYEQYF
-,TRBJ1-5,TRBD1,TRBV11-2,TGTGCCAGCAGCTTAGACAGGGGGCCCAATCAGCCCCAGCATTTT,CASSLDRGPNQPQHF
once,TRBJ2-1,TRBD2,TRBV5-1,TGCGCCAGCAGCTTGGTTCTAGCGGGAGAGCAGTTCTTC,CASSLVLAGEQFF
-,TRBJ1-1,-,TRBV5-1,TGCGCCAGCAGCTTGGGGGGCCAGGGGACTGAAGCTTTCTTT,CASSLGGQGTEAFF
many,TRBJ2-7,TRBD2,TRBV9,TGTGCCAGCAGCGTAGGGAGGGGCAGCGGGAGTTTCTACGAGCAGTACTTC,CASSVGRGSGSFYEQYF
-,TRBJ1-1,TRBD1,TRBV2,TGTGCCAGCAGGGATGACAGGGGCGGTAGGACTGAAGCTTTCTTT,CASRDDRGGRTEAFF
once,TRBJ2-1,-,TRBV2,TGTGCCAGCAGTATGACTACGCCTTCCTACAATGAGCAGTTCTTC,CASSMTTPSYNEQFF
-,TRBJ2-1,TRBD1,TRBV29-1,TGCAGCGCTATAGGACAGGGTGAGATCTTCTATGAGCAGTTCTTC,CSAIGQGEIFYEQFF
-,TRBJ2-7,-,TRBV29-1,TGCAGCGTTGAAAAGACAGGAGTCGAGCAGTACTTC,CSVEKTGVEQYF